The 3 T cell receptor beta chains listed next were all sequenced from one sample in a study of PD-1 blockade in classical Hodgkin lymphoma. Each of the patients experienced relapse following autologous stem cell transplantation, and their brentuximab vedotin exposure differed. Using immunoSEQ multiplex PCR, the repertoire was profiled, and TCRdb retains in-frame clones only, with some absent. There are over 35,000 clones in the sample; over 65% occur only once, and 9.5% to 13% lies in the top ten. Sample: peripheral blood mononuclear cells (PBMCs), taken at baseline. The receptors derive from a human donor with classical Hodgkin lymphoma.

This sequence joins TRBV9 and TRBJ2-5, with 8 nucleotides matching TRBD2. Germline lookup yields CDR1 SGDLS and CDR2 YYNGEE. This CDR3 spans 17 amino acids. V lost 4 bases to trimming and J lost 2 bases; unmatched junction nucleotides: 13. The CDR3 DNA is TGTGCCAGCAGCCTACGTGGAGCGGGAGTCGGGCAAGAGACCCAGTACTTC. Amino acids: CASSLRGAGVGQETQYF.

In regard to this clone: Other DNA sequences from this sample encode an identical CDR3 as well. The chain has TRBV28 and TRBJ2-7; D unclear. The length of the CDR3 is 11 residues. CDR1 is MDHEN, CDR2 SYDVKM, per germline. The V and J ends lost 5 bases and 3 bases respectively, with 5 bases between them. The CDR3 nucleotides read TGTGCCAGCAGTCCGGGCTACGAGCAGTACTTC. It encodes CASSPGYEQYF.

This clone turned up a few times. The CDR3 loop is CASSLGLVGYTF. The DNA for the CDR3 is TGTGCCAGCAGCTTGGGGCTTGTGGGCTACACCTTC. The chain recombines TRBV5-6 with TRBJ1-2; D is uncertain. V gave up 0 bases and J gave up 8 bases, with 8 bases separating them. CDR3 length: 12 amino acids. Germline-derived CDR1 and CDR2 are SGHDT and YYEEEE.